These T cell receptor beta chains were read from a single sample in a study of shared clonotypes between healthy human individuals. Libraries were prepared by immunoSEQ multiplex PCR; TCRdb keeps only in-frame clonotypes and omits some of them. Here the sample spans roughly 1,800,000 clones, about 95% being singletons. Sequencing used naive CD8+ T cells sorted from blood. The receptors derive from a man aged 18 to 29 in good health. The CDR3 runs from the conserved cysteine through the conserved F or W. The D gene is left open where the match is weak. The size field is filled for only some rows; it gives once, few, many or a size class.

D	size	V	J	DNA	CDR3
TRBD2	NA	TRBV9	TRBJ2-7	TGTGCCAGCAGCGTAGCGGGAGGGCCCTACGAGCAGTACTTC	CASSVAGGPYEQYF
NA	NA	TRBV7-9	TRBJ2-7	TGTGCCAGCAGCTCCTCCGACGGGGGTCCTCGGTACGAGCAGTACTTC	CASSSSDGGPRYEQYF
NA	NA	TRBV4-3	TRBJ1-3	TGCGCCAGCAGCCAAGATGGGGATACTTACTCTGGAAACACCATATATTTT	CASSQDGDTYSGNTIYF
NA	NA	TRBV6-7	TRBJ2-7	TGTGCCAGCAGTTACGTGACAGTTGACGGCTCCTACGAGCAGTACTTC	CASSYVTVDGSYEQYF
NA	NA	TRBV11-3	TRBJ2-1	TGTGCCAGCAGCCCCGGGGGAGTCGGCGGTGAGCAGTTCTTC	CASSPGGVGGEQFF
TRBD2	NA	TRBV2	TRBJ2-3	TGTGCCAGCAGTGCAGCGGGAGGCACAGATACGCAGTATTTT	CASSAAGGTDTQYF
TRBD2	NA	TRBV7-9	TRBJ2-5	TGTGCCAGCAGGGAGCGGGGGGAAGAGACCCAGTACTTC	CASRERGEETQYF
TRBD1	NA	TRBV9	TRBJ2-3	TGTGCCAGCAGCCCGGGACAGAACACAGATACGCAGTATTTT	CASSPGQNTDTQYF
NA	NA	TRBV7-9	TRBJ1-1	TGTGCCAGCAGCTTAGTCCAGGGAGGGGCTGAAGCTTTCTTT	CASSLVQGGAEAFF
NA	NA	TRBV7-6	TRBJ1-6	TGTGCCAGCAGCTGGGGCGGTAATTCACCCCTCCACTTT	CASSWGGNSPLHF
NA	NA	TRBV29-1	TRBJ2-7	TGCAGCGCCGGAGGAGGGGCTGGTGAGCAGTACTTC	CSAGGGAGEQYF
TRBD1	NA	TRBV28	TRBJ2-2	TGTGCCAGCAGTTTCGTACAGGGGAATACCGGGGAGCTGTTTTTT	CASSFVQGNTGELFF
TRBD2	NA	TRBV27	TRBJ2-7	TGTGCCAGCAGTTTAAAGGGACTAGCGGGACCACTCCACGAGCAGTACTTC	CASSLKGLAGPLHEQYF
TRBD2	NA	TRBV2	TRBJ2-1	TGTGCCAGCAGGAGACCTAGCGGGGGGCGTTTGGTTGAGCAGTTCTTC	CASRRPSGGRLVEQFF
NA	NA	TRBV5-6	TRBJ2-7	TGTGCCAGCAGGGGGGCCTTTCCCTACGAGCAGTACTTC	CASRGAFPYEQYF
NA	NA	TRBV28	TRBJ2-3	TGTGCCAGCAGATCCGGGACGGGGGCAGATACGCAGTATTTT	CASRSGTGADTQYF
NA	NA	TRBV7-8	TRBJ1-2	TGTGCCAGCAGCCCCCGAGACAGCTATGGCTACACCTTC	CASSPRDSYGYTF
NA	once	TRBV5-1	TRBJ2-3	TGCGCCAGCAGCTTGGTTTTAGCGGTCCCGGGCTCCACAGATACGCAGTATTTT	CASSLVLAVPGSTDTQYF
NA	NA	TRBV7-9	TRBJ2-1	TGTGCCAGCAGCTTCGATTGGGCCCTAGTTGGGTCCTACAATGAGCAGTTCTTC	CASSFDWALVGSYNEQFF
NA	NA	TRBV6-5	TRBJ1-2	TGTGCCAGCAGTTACTTTGGGGGGGCAGGCGGCTACACCTTC	CASSYFGGAGGYTF
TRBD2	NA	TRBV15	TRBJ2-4	TGTGCCACCAGCAAAATGGGGCTAGCGGGAGAAGGGGGAAACATTCAGTACTTC	CATSKMGLAGEGGNIQYF
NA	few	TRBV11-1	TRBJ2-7	TGTGCCAGCAGCGCCTCCTACGAGCAGTACTTC	CASSASYEQYF
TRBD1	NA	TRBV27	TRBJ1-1	TGTGCCAGCAGTTTAGTTTCGGTGGGGACAGGGACGAACACTGAAGCTTTCTTT	CASSLVSVGTGTNTEAFF
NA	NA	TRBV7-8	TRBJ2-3	TGTGCCACCCAGTTGAGTTCAACGCAGTATTTT	CATQLSSTQYF
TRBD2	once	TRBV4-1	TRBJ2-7	TGCGCCAGCAGCCAAGATTGGGGCGGGGGGGCTTATTACGAGCAGTACTTC	CASSQDWGGGAYYEQYF
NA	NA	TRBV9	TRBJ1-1	TGTGCCAGCAGCGGGGATCAGTCCTTGAACACTGAAGCTTTCTTT	CASSGDQSLNTEAFF
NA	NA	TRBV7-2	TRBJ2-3	TGTGCCAGCAGCCCCGGGTGGGGCGGACAAGGGGCAGATACGCAGTATTTT	CASSPGWGGQGADTQYF
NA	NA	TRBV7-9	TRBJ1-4	TGTGCCAGCAGCTTAGGGGCCTCCCGTGAACTGTTTTTT	CASSLGASRELFF
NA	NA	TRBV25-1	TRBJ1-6	TGTGCCAGCACCTCCGGGGGTTTAGTCGTTTCACCCCTCCACTTT	CASTSGGLVVSPLHF
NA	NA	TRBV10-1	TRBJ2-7	TGCGCCAAGGGACACCTCCCCTACGAGCAGTACTTC	CAKGHLPYEQYF
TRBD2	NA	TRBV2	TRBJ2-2	TGTGCCAGCAGTGACCCCAGCGGGAGTGGGGAGCTGTTTTTT	CASSDPSGSGELFF
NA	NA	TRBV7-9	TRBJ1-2	TGTGCCAGCAGAGGGGACGCCAGAGGCTACACCTTC	CASRGDARGYTF
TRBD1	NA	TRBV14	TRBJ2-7	TGTGCCAGCAGCCAAAGGACAGGGAGGAACGAGCAGTACTTC	CASSQRTGRNEQYF
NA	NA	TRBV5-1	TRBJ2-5	TGCGCCAGCAGCTTTCGAGGGACGGACATTGATGAGACCCAGTACTTC	CASSFRGTDIDETQYF
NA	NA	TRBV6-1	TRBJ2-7	TGTGCCAGCAGTGAAGGGACTCGCTACGAGCAGTACTTC	CASSEGTRYEQYF
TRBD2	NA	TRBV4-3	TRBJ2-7	TGCGCCAGCAGCCAAGATGTAGGGACTAGCGGAGTCTATTTCTACGAGCAGTACTTC	CASSQDVGTSGVYFYEQYF
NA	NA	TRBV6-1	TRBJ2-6	TGTGCCAGCAGTAAGGGACTTCCTGGGGCCAACGTCCTGACTTTC	CASSKGLPGANVLTF
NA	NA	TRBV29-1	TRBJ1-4	TGCAGCGTTGAAGATGGGACCCTTAATGAAAAACTGTTTTTT	CSVEDGTLNEKLFF
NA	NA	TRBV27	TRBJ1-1	TGTGCCAGCAGTCCGCAGACAGGGAACACTGAAGCTTTCTTT	CASSPQTGNTEAFF
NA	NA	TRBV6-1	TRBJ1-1	TGTGCCAGCAGTGCTCTCCGGGCCATGAACACTGAAGCTTTCTTT	CASSALRAMNTEAFF
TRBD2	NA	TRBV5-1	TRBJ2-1	TGCGCCAGCACCCCCTGGGGAAGCGGGGTCGCTGGATCCTACAATGAGCAGTTCTTC	CASTPWGSGVAGSYNEQFF
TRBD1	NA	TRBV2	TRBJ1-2	TGTGCCAGCAGCCAGGGGGCATACTATGGCTACACCTTC	CASSQGAYYGYTF